The 23 T cell receptor beta chains in this list originate from one sample, sequenced in a study of CD8+ T cells in alopecia areata. As the sequencing template, cDNA was produced by extracting RNA and reverse transcribing it. The repertoire was sequenced with immunoSEQ multiplex PCR; TCRdb's copy has only in-frame clones and lacks some. This sample has 150,000 to 200,000 clones, with approximately 56% found just once. The treatment was: oral pan-JAK inhibitor, 5-10 mg twice daily. The sample was CD4+ T cells sorted from blood, taken at week 4, from a patient treated with tofacitinib. All receptors derive from a human donor with alopecia areata.

The CDR3 coding sequence is TGTGCCACCAGCAGGGTATTCGGACAGAACTATGGCTACACCTTC. Translating gives CATSRVFGQNYGYTF. The chain uses TRBV15 and TRBJ1-2, with D maybe TRBD1 (6 bases). This CDR3 spans 15 amino acids. Germline-derived CDR1 and CDR2 are LNHNV and YYDKDF (reference sequence). The germline V and J ends were trimmed by 3 bases and 2 bases, with 13 bases remaining between them. Full variable domain (missing parts from reference TRBV15 and TRBJ1-2): DAMVIQNPRYQVTQFGKPVTLSCSQTLNHNVMYWYQQKSSQAPKLLFHYYDKDFNNEADTPDNFQSRRPNTSFCFLDIRSPGLGDTAMYLCATSRVFGQNYGYTFGSGTRLTVV.

V is TRBV19 and J is TRBJ1-6; perhaps TRBD1 as D (6 bases). Germline values: CDR1 LNHDA, CDR2 SQIVND (reference sequence). The CDR3 has 15 amino acids. Trimming pared 3 bases from V and 7 bases from J, leaving 13 bases between. The CDR3 nucleotides read TGTGCCAGTAGTATCCCGACAGGACTAAATTCACCCCTCCACTTT. Translation gives CASSIPTGLNSPLHF.

This clone was recorded a few times. The chain carries TRBV30 and TRBJ2-3, with TRBD2 matching over 13 bases. The CDR3 is 18 amino acids. Germline lookup yields CDR1 GTSNPN and CDR2 SVGIG (reference sequence). Trimming cost V 8 bases and J 6 bases; bases outside gene matches: 20. CDR3 protein: CARDPGTSGVSGADTQYF. The CDR3 nucleotides read TGTGCCAGAGACCCCGGGACTAGCGGGGTTTCGGGAGCGGATACGCAGTATTTT.

V is TRBV27 and J is TRBJ1-5; D is unclear. This CDR3 has 13 amino acids. V was clipped by 3 bases and J by 7 bases, with 10 bases between them. Per the germline V gene, CDR1 is MNHEY and CDR2 is SMNVEV (reference sequence). The CDR3 DNA reads TGTGCCAGCAGTTTCCCCTCCGAGCAGCCCCAGCATTTT. It encodes CASSFPSEQPQHF.

A single count supports this clone. The chain carries TRBV30 and TRBJ1-1, with D perhaps matching TRBD1 (5 bases). Germline CDR1 is GTSNPN and CDR2 is SVGIG (reference sequence). V was trimmed by 3 bases and J by 10 bases, leaving 21 bases between them. The CDR3 extends over 14 amino acids. The CDR3 DNA sequence: TGTGCCTGGAGCACAGGCCTAGGGTACCCCGGAGCTTTCTTT. Its translation: CAWSTGLGYPGAFF. Drawing the rest from reference TRBV30 and TRBJ1-1, the complete variable domain is SQTIHQWPATLVQPVGSPLSLECTVEGTSNPNLYWYRQAAGRGLQLLFYSVGIGQISSEVPQNLSASRPQDRQFILSSKKLLLSDSGFYLCAWSTGLGYPGAFFGQGTRLTVV.

As to this clone: At one boundary the junction diverges from the germline segment, which might be a read error. This chain joins TRBV29-1 and TRBJ2-7, with 8 bases lining up with TRBD1. The CDR3 runs 12 residues. The V gene's germline CDR1 is SQVTM and CDR2 ANQGSEA. CDR3 sequence: CSVESQEDRADF. CDR3 DNA sequence: TGCAGCGTTGAAAGTCAGGAGGACAGGGCCGACTTC.

The CDR3 reads CASSAWRLAGGTDTQYF. CDR3 coding DNA: TGTGCCAGTAGTGCTTGGCGCCTAGCGGGGGGCACAGATACGCAGTATTTT. V and J are TRBV19 and TRBJ2-3; 10 nucleotides align to TRBD2. The CDR3 totals 17 residues. The germline V gene encodes CDR1 LNHDA and CDR2 SQIVND (reference sequence). Trimming removed 5 bases from V and 1 base from J; junction bases left unmatched: 9.

With respect to this clone: One end of the junction does not line up with germline, which may come from a read error. This rearrangement joins TRBV7-7 to TRBJ2-2; the match to TRBD1 covers 7 bases. The CDR3 has 17 amino acids. Germline V gene data show CDR1 as SSHAT and CDR2 as FNYEAQ (reference sequence). CDR3 residues: CASSPRQGDSNTGELFF. CDR3 in DNA: TGTGCTAGCAGCCCTCGACAGGGCGATTCGAACACCGGGGAGCTGTTTTTT. Complete variable domain (other parts from reference TRBV7-7 and TRBJ2-2): GAGVSQSPRYKVTKRGQDVTLRCDPISSHATLYWYQQALGQGPEFLTYFNYEAQPDKSGLPSDRFSAERPEGSISTLTIQRTEQRDSAMYRCASSPRQGDSNTGELFFGEGSRLTVL.

The rearrangement uses TRBV27 and TRBJ2-7; the match to TRBD2 covers 8 bases. V shed 6 bases, J shed 7 bases, and the junction held 5 bases outside the gene matches. This CDR3 spans 12 amino acids. Germline loops: CDR1 MNHEY, CDR2 SMNVEV (reference sequence). The DNA of the CDR3 is TGTGCCAGCAGAGGGCAGCGGGGGGAGCAGTACTTC. This sequence encodes CASRGQRGEQYF.

The rearrangement uses TRBV4-1 and TRBJ1-5; 9 bases map to TRBD1. CDR3 size: 13 residues. Trimming cost V 4 bases and J 7 bases; bases outside gene matches: 2. Germline CDR1 and CDR2: MGHRA and YSYEKL. As DNA, the CDR3 is TGCGCCAGCAGCCGAGGGACAGGGCAGCCCCAGCATTTT. It codes for CASSRGTGQPQHF.

The chain links TRBV30 to TRBJ2-1; no clear D. The CDR3 runs to 13 residues. Trimming shortened V by 4 bases and J by 0 bases, and 7 bases separated the two germline ends. Germline V gives CDR1 GTSNPN, CDR2 SVGIG (reference sequence). CDR3 coding DNA: TGTGCCTGGAAGTCAGGCTCCTACAATGAGCAGTTCTTC. It yields the protein CAWKSGSYNEQFF.

The J gene is TRBJ1-1, the V gene TRBV29-1; D not certain. This CDR3 has 12 residues. Germline CDR1 and CDR2: SQVTM and ANQGSEA. Trimming stripped 3 bases from V and 6 bases from J, with 11 bases between. The DNA of the CDR3 is TGCAGCGTTGAGGGCAGTAGCTCTGAAGCTTTCTTT. This translates into CSVEGSSSEAFF. Full variable domain (rest looked up from reference TRBV29-1 and TRBJ1-1): SAVISQKPSRDICQRGTSLTIQCQVDSQVTMMFWYRQQPGQSLTLIATANQGSEATYESGFVIDKFPISRPNLTFSTLTVSNMSPEDSSIYLCSVEGSSSEAFFGQGTRLTVV.

V gene TRBV7-9 combines with J gene TRBJ2-1; 8 positions match TRBD2. This CDR3 is built from 14 residues. Germline V CDR1 and CDR2: SEHNR, FQNEAQ (reference sequence). The V segment lost 6 bases and the J segment 7 bases; nucleotides outside the gene matches: 8. The CDR3 DNA follows: TGTGCCAGCAGGAAGCGGGGGACATCTAATGAGCAGTTCTTC. Amino acids: CASRKRGTSNEQFF.

The chain links TRBV29-1 to TRBJ2-3; D possibly corresponds to TRBD1 (6 bases). Trimming removed 4 bases from V and 1 base from J, with 15 bases in between. The CDR3 extends over 15 amino acids. The germline V gene encodes CDR1 SQVTM and CDR2 ANQGSEA. Written as DNA, the CDR3 is TGCAGCGTTGTACTGGCAGGGGCCCGCACAGATACGCAGTATTTT. Encoded protein: CSVVLAGARTDTQYF.

The chain combines TRBV29-1 with TRBJ2-5, with TRBD1 as a possible D gene (6 bases). V was clipped by 5 bases and J by 2 bases, with 12 bases between them. This CDR3 spans 13 amino acids. CDR1 is SQVTM and CDR2 is ANQGSEA in the germline V gene. The CDR3 region has the DNA TGCAGCGTTAGAAACAGGGTACAAGAGACCCAGTACTTC. It encodes CSVRNRVQETQYF.

This clone was found a few times. This chain connects TRBV6-5 to TRBJ2-7; weak D call: TRBD1 (5 bases). The CDR3 has 16 amino acids. Germline CDR1 and CDR2: MNHEY and SVGAGI. Trimming shortened V by 4 bases and J by 3 bases, and 19 bases separated the two germline ends. CDR3 DNA sequence: TGTGCCAGCAGTTCTCTAAGGGGCAGGTCCCTCTACGAGCAGTACTTC. Residues: CASSSLRGRSLYEQYF.

This clone came up a few times. The rearrangement links TRBV28 to TRBJ1-4; the match to TRBD1 covers 7 bases. Germline V gene sequence: CDR1 MDHEN, CDR2 SYDVKM. The length of the CDR3 is 14 residues. V was pared by 7 bases and J by 8 bases, with 10 bases of the junction left unmatched. CDR3 region: CASTFGTVPEKLFF. The CDR3 bases are TGTGCCAGCACCTTCGGGACAGTCCCAGAAAAACTGTTTTTT.

This clone was seen a handful of times. The chain joins TRBV27 to TRBJ1-2; a weak D match, TRBD1 (5 bases). V lost 4 bases to trimming and J lost 2 bases, with 11 bases between them. Looked up from germline, CDR1 is MNHEY and CDR2 is SMNVEV (reference sequence). This CDR3 spans 14 amino acids. CDR3 in amino acids: CASSSAGRNYGYTF. The CDR3 DNA follows: TGTGCCAGCAGTTCTGCAGGGAGGAACTATGGCTACACCTTC.

V usage is TRBV4-3 and J usage is TRBJ2-3, with D perhaps TRBD2 (5 bases). The length of the CDR3 is 14 residues. The germline gives CDR1 LGHNA, CDR2 YSLEER. With 0 bases removed from V and 6 bases from J, the gap between germline ends came to 10 bases. The CDR3 is CASSQEGVGDTQYF. The DNA of the CDR3 is TGCGCCAGCAGCCAAGAGGGAGTCGGGGATACGCAGTATTTT.

This clone was detected only a few times. The chain links TRBV19 to TRBJ2-7, with D possibly called TRBD1 or TRBD2 (5 bases each). Germline CDR1 LNHDA, CDR2 SQIVND (reference sequence). The CDR3 totals 14 residues. V gave up 3 bases and J gave up 2 bases, with 11 bases separating them. The CDR3 is CASSIQPGPYEQYF. As DNA, the CDR3 is TGTGCCAGTAGTATTCAACCGGGGCCCTACGAGCAGTACTTC.

The rearrangement joins TRBV30 to TRBJ1-1, with 9 bases that match TRBD1. After removal of 0 bases from V and 11 bases from J, the junction contained 4 bases not matched to a gene. CDR1 is GTSNPN and CDR2 is SVGIG in the germline V gene (reference sequence). The CDR3 spans 12 residues. In DNA form, the CDR3 reads TGTGCCTGGAGTGTTGACAGGGGGGCGGCTTTCTTT. Its protein is CAWSVDRGAAFF. Together with reference TRBV30 and TRBJ1-1, the CDR3 gives the full variable domain: SQTIHQWPATLVQPVGSPLSLECTVEGTSNPNLYWYRQAAGRGLQLLFYSVGIGQISSEVPQNLSASRPQDRQFILSSKKLLLSDSGFYLCAWSVDRGAAFFGQGTRLTVV.

This clone has only a few counts. This chain uses TRBV5-8 with TRBJ1-5, with TRBD1 matching 12 bases. This CDR3 spans 19 amino acids. Germline V lookup: CDR1 SGHTS, CDR2 YDEGEE. V lost 2 bases, J lost 0 bases, and 9 bases stayed unmatched. Written as DNA, the CDR3 is TGTGCCAGCAGCTTAATCCCGGGACAGGGGGCATATAGCAATCAGCCCCAGCATTTT. Its translation is CASSLIPGQGAYSNQPQHF. Full variable domain (rest looked up from reference TRBV5-8 and TRBJ1-5): EAGVTQSPTHLIKTRGQQATLRCSPISGHTSVYWYQQALGLGLQFLLWYDEGEERNRGNFPPRFSGRQFPNYSSELNVNALELEDSALYLCASSLIPGQGAYSNQPQHFGDGTRLSIL.

The rearrangement links TRBV29-1 to TRBJ2-5; TRBD2 aligns across 9 bases. J was trimmed by 7 bases and V by 7 bases; bases with no gene match: 4. Per germline, CDR1 SQVTM and CDR2 ANQGSEA. The CDR3 extends over 11 amino acids. CDR3 in amino acids: CSASSGGTQYF. The CDR3 DNA sequence: TGCAGCGCTAGTAGCGGGGGGACCCAGTACTTC.